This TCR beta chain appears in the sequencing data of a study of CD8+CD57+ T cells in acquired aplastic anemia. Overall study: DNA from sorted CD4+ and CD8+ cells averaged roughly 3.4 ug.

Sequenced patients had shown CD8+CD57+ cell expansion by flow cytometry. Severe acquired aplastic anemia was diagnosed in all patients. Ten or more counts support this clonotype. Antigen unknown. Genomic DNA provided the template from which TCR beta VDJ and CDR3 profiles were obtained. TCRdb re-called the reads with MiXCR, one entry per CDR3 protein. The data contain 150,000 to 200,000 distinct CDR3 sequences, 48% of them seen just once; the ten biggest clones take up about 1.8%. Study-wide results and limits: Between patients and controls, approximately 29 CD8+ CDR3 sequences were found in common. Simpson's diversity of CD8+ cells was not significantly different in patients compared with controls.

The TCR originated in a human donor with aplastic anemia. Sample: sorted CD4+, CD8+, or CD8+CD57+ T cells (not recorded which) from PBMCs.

The CDR3 sequence: CASSVEFRGNSPLHF. The DNA of the CDR3 is TGTGCCAGCAGCGTAGAGTTCAGGGGAAATTCACCCCTCCACTTT. The chain has TRBV9 and TRBJ1-6; a weak D match, TRBD1 (6 bases). V was shortened by 0 bases and J by 7 bases, with 11 bases between the two germline ends. Germline assignment: CDR1 SGDLS and CDR2 YYNGEE. This CDR3 comprises 15 residues.